These 27 T cell receptor beta chains were all obtained from the same sample, sequenced in a study of T cells after yellow fever vaccination. TCRdb redid the calling of the 5' RACE reads with MiXCR, one entry per CDR3 protein. The sample lists over 250,000 distinct CDR3 sequences, about 5.2% seen once, with approximately 3.5% in the top ten. The sample consisted of CD4+ T cells sorted from PBMCs, taken on the day of the yellow fever booster vaccination. The receptors derive from a man aged 18 to 29 who received the YFV17D yellow fever vaccine.

At least ten counts were recorded for this clonotype. This sequence joins TRBV7-6 and TRBJ2-5; D is undetermined. The CDR3 sequence is 11 residues long. Trimming shortened V by 5 bases and J by 5 bases, and 6 bases separated the two germline ends. Germline CDR1 and CDR2: SGHVS and FNYEAQ. CDR3 sequence reads: CASSQMETQYF. In DNA form, the CDR3 reads TGTGCCAGCAGCCAGATGGAGACCCAGTACTTC.

This clonotype has more than one count but fewer than ten. The rearrangement uses TRBV5-1 and TRBJ2-3; possibly TRBD1 or TRBD2 for D (5 bases each). This CDR3 spans 16 amino acids. Trimming cost V 4 bases and J 4 bases, with 19 bases left between them. Germline lookup yields CDR1 SGHRS and CDR2 YFSETQ. The CDR3 DNA reads as TGCGCCAGCAGCCTGGGACCTATAGGGCCGTCAGATACGCAGTATTTT. Amino acids: CASSLGPIGPSDTQYF.

This chain uses TRBV6-2 or TRBV6-3 with TRBJ1-2, with D possibly being TRBD1 (5 bases). The CDR3 loop spans 14 amino acids. CDR1 and CDR2 from the germline V gene are MNHEY and SVGEGT. V was pared by 6 bases and J by 4 bases, with 15 bases between. The CDR3 sequence is CASRPTGEPYGYTF. The CDR3, as DNA: TGTGCCAGCAGGCCCACGGGGGAGCCCTATGGCTACACCTTC.

This clonotype was detected ten times or more. The chain has TRBV5-1 and TRBJ2-7; 9 nucleotides match TRBD1. The ends lost 5 bases at V and 5 bases at J; junction bases unmatched: 17. Germline CDR1 is SGHRS and CDR2 is YFSETQ. CDR3 length: 17 amino acids. The CDR3 reads CASSPTGTGIRSDEQYF. CDR3 coding DNA: TGCGCCAGCAGTCCCACCGGGACAGGGATTAGAAGCGACGAGCAGTACTTC. Drawing the rest from reference TRBV5-1 and TRBJ2-7, the complete variable domain is KAGVTQTPRYLIKTRGQQVTLSCSPISGHRSVSWYQQTPGQGLQFLFEYFSETQRNKGNFPGRFSGRQFSNSRSEMNVSTLELGDSALYLCASSPTGTGIRSDEQYFGPGTRLTVT.

The chain combines TRBV15 with TRBJ1-2; no firm D call. Germline-derived CDR1 and CDR2 are LNHNV and YYDKDF (reference sequence). The CDR3 length is 14 residues. V was clipped by 9 bases and J by 4 bases, with 18 bases between them. CDR3 region: CATSARAAPYGYTF. For the CDR3, the DNA is TGTGCCACTTCGGCCCGGGCAGCTCCCTATGGCTACACCTTC.

The chain carries TRBV9 and TRBJ1-6; weak D call: TRBD1 (5 bases). This CDR3 comprises 14 residues. Germline CDR1 reads SGDLS; CDR2 reads YYNGEE. Trimming stripped 6 bases from V and 11 bases from J, with 18 bases between. CDR3 sequence: CASTRDGGLAPLHF. In DNA form, the CDR3 reads TGTGCCAGCACCCGGGACGGGGGTCTCGCACCCCTCCACTTT.

This clonotype was seen a few times. V gene TRBV20-1 combines with J gene TRBJ1-1; TRBD1 is a possible D gene (5 bases). With 1 base removed from V and 7 bases from J, the gap between germline ends came to 16 bases. Germline-derived CDR1 and CDR2 are DFQATT and SNEGSKA (reference sequence). The CDR3 covers 14 residues. CDR3 in amino acids: CSARGLGRGYEAFF. The CDR3 coding sequence is TGCAGTGCTAGAGGACTTGGGAGGGGCTATGAAGCTTTCTTT.

The table lists this clonotype with a few counts. The genes are TRBV20-1 and TRBJ2-7; the D is unclear. Germline-derived CDR1 and CDR2 are DFQATT and SNEGSKA (reference sequence). The CDR3 loop spans 12 amino acids. The ends were cut back, 3 bases at V and 3 bases at J, with 9 bases in the middle. Here the CDR3 DNA reads TGCAGTGCTAGTGAAATCAACTACGAGCAGTACTTC. Residues: CSASEINYEQYF.

This clonotype was recorded at least ten times. V is TRBV5-1 and J is TRBJ1-1; TRBD1 might be the D (5 bases). The germline V gene encodes CDR1 SGHRS and CDR2 YFSETQ. V dropped 3 bases and J dropped 5 bases, with 17 bases sitting between them. This CDR3 is built from 15 residues. The CDR3 nucleotides read TGCGCCAGCAGCTCGGACCCGGGGAAGGGGACTGAAGCTTTCTTT. Translating gives CASSSDPGKGTEAFF.

This clonotype was counted between two and nine times. CDR3 nucleotides: TGTGCCAGCAGCCTGGACGAGGGAAGACCTGAAGCTTTCTTT. This sequence encodes CASSLDEGRPEAFF. The chain is built from TRBV5-6 and TRBJ1-1; D gene unclear. The CDR3 extends over 14 amino acids. V shed 4 bases and J shed 6 bases, with 16 bases lying between them. The germline CDR1 and CDR2 sequences are SGHDT and YYEEEE.

This clonotype was seen repeatedly, ten times or more. This sequence joins TRBV7-9 and TRBJ2-3, with a possible D match to TRBD2 (6 bases). CDR3 length: 14 residues. The ends were cut back, 2 bases at V and 3 bases at J, with 9 bases in the middle. Per the germline V gene, CDR1 is SEHNR and CDR2 is FQNEAQ (reference sequence). The DNA for the CDR3 is TGTGCCAGCAGCTTATTCGGGAGTACAGATACGCAGTATTTT. Translated, it gives CASSLFGSTDTQYF.

This clonotype has more than one count but fewer than ten. This chain uses TRBV5-1 with TRBJ2-7; D is uncertain. The CDR3 covers 13 residues. CDR1 is SGHRS, CDR2 YFSETQ, per germline. Between the trimmed V and J ends, which lost 2 bases and 2 bases, there was a span of 8 bases. This chain's CDR3 is CASSFVAPYEQYF. The CDR3 bases are TGCGCCAGCAGCTTCGTGGCCCCCTACGAGCAGTACTTC.

The rearrangement links TRBV6-5 to TRBJ1-5; D is undetermined. The CDR3 is 11 residues long. Germline V gene lookup returns CDR1 MNHEY and CDR2 SVGAGI. V was trimmed by 10 bases and J by 4 bases, leaving 8 bases between them. The CDR3: CANPWNQPQHF. The DNA for the CDR3 is TGTGCCAACCCATGGAATCAGCCCCAGCATTTT.

V usage is TRBV2 and J usage is TRBJ2-5; D ambiguous. CDR3 length: 14 residues. Trimming stripped 8 bases from V and 0 bases from J, with 13 bases between. Germline CDR1 reads SNHLY; CDR2 reads FYNNEI. The DNA for the CDR3 is TGTGCCAGCCGTACCGGCTTCTACCAAGAGACCCAGTACTTC. Protein product: CASRTGFYQETQYF.

Comments on this clonotype: Since a much larger clone is just one base distant, this may be a read error. The chain carries TRBV7-2 and TRBJ2-5, with D tentatively TRBD1 (5 bases). CDR1 and CDR2 (germline): SGHTA, FQGNSA. The CDR3 extends over 13 amino acids. The CDR3 spells CASSLTREETQNF. CDR3 nucleotides: TGTGCCAGCAGCTTAACCAGGGAAGAGACCCAGAACTTC.

This clonotype was counted ten times or more. The chain couples TRBV20-1 to TRBJ2-3, with D perhaps TRBD1 (6 bases). The CDR3 length is 14 residues. Per the germline V gene, CDR1 is DFQATT and CDR2 is SNEGSKA (reference sequence). V was pared by 5 bases and J by 5 bases, with 17 bases between. In DNA, the CDR3 is TGCAGTGCTCAACGAACAGGGTTAGGAGATACGCAGTATTTT. Its protein is CSAQRTGLGDTQYF.

The chain links TRBV7-9 to TRBJ1-1, with 8 bases aligning to TRBD1. The CDR3 contains 13 residues. V lost 5 bases and J lost 12; bases outside the gene matches: 11. Looked up from germline, CDR1 is SEHNR and CDR2 is FQNEAQ (reference sequence). The DNA for the CDR3 is TGTGCCAGCAGCCAGGGCGGGGGACAGGACCCTTTCTTT. Encoded protein: CASSQGGGQDPFF.

This clonotype was observed at least ten times. The gene calls are TRBV9 and TRBJ1-2; D is unclear. This CDR3 region has 13 residues. CDR1 is SGDLS and CDR2 is YYNGEE in the germline V gene. Trimming pared 0 bases from V and 2 bases from J, leaving 5 bases between. This CDR3 is CASSVGRNYGYTF. CDR3 bases: TGTGCCAGCAGCGTAGGCCGGAACTATGGCTACACCTTC.

The CDR3 sequence is CASSWEGAQSPLHF. The CDR3, as DNA: TGTGCCAGCAGCTGGGAGGGGGCGCAATCACCCCTCCACTTT. This chain uses TRBV5-6 with TRBJ1-6; 7 nucleotides line up with TRBD1. The CDR3 has 14 residues. CDR1 is SGHDT and CDR2 is YYEEEE in the germline V gene. J gave up 10 bases and V 3 bases, and 7 bases lay outside the gene matches.

CDR3 sequence reads: CASSWQGPTYNEQFF. The DNA of the CDR3 is TGTGCCAGCAGCTGGCAGGGGCCCACCTACAATGAGCAGTTCTTC. The chain is built from TRBV7-9 and TRBJ2-1, with TRBD1 as a possible D gene (6 bases). The CDR3 is 15 residues long. Germline V CDR1 and CDR2: SEHNR, FQNEAQ (reference sequence). The V end lost 4 bases, the J end lost 2 bases, and 12 bases lay between the germline ends.

CDR3 sequence reads: CATSGQTTGELFF. In DNA, the CDR3 is TGTGCCACCAGCGGACAAACCACCGGGGAGCTGTTTTTT. The chain is built from TRBV24-1 and TRBJ2-2; possible D gene TRBD1, 5 bases. Per the germline V gene, CDR1 is KGHDR and CDR2 is SFDVKD. This CDR3 is built from 13 residues. V lost 7 bases, J lost 4 bases, and 9 bases lay in between.

This clonotype was recorded a few times. V usage is TRBV5-1 and J usage is TRBJ2-3, with TRBD1 matching over 7 bases. In germline, CDR1 is SGHRS, CDR2 YFSETQ. CDR3 length: 14 amino acids. V shed 5 bases and J 8 bases; nucleotides not matched to a gene: 11. DNA of the CDR3: TGCGCCAGCAGACCGGGACAGAGTTTCGGTACGCAGTATTTT. Amino acid sequence: CASRPGQSFGTQYF.

There are many counts of this clonotype. The chain joins TRBV7-2 to TRBJ1-6; D is possibly TRBD1 (5 bases). The CDR3 totals 14 residues. CDR1 and CDR2 from the germline V gene are SGHTA and FQGNSA. V lost 6 bases and J 7 bases, leaving 13 bases between the germline ends. The DNA for the CDR3 is TGTGCCAGCAGACCCCCAGGGTCAAATTCACCCCTCCACTTT. Protein: CASRPPGSNSPLHF.

This clonotype was recorded at least ten times. This sequence joins TRBV6-5 and TRBJ2-3; 9 nucleotides line up with TRBD1. This CDR3 comprises 15 residues. V trimming: 6 bases; J trimming: 0 bases; junction bases outside the gene matches: 4. Germline loops: CDR1 MNHEY, CDR2 SVGAGI. CDR3 sequence reads: CASRRQGVSTDTQYF. Here the CDR3 DNA reads TGTGCCAGCAGGCGACAGGGGGTTAGCACAGATACGCAGTATTTT.

There are many counts of this clonotype. The CDR3 DNA reads TGTGCCAGCTCACCACCTAGCGGGGCAAGCAATGAGCAGTTCTTC. Its protein is CASSPPSGASNEQFF. This chain connects TRBV18 to TRBJ2-1; TRBD2 matches at 8 bases. The length of the CDR3 is 15 residues. CDR1 and CDR2 (germline): KGHSH, LQKENI. The trim removed 0 bases at V and 6 bases at J, leaving 4 bases unmatched.

In its sample, this clonotype was seen many times. The CDR3 DNA reads TGTGCCAGCAGCGTAGAGAGGGGATGGTCAGATACGCAGTATTTT. Protein product: CASSVERGWSDTQYF. V is TRBV9 and J is TRBJ2-3; D may match TRBD1 or TRBD2 (5 bases each). V lost 0 bases and J 4 bases, leaving 12 bases between the germline ends. CDR3 length: 15 amino acids. Germline V gives CDR1 SGDLS, CDR2 YYNGEE.

This clonotype came up many times. The chain couples TRBV7-2 to TRBJ1-4; D gene uncertain. CDR3 length: 13 amino acids. Germline CDR1 reads SGHTA; CDR2 reads FQGNSA. The ends were cut back, 4 bases at V and 8 bases at J, with 11 bases in the middle. CDR3 sequence reads: CASSWATGEKLFF. Here the CDR3 DNA reads TGTGCCAGCAGCTGGGCCACCGGAGAAAAACTGTTTTTT.